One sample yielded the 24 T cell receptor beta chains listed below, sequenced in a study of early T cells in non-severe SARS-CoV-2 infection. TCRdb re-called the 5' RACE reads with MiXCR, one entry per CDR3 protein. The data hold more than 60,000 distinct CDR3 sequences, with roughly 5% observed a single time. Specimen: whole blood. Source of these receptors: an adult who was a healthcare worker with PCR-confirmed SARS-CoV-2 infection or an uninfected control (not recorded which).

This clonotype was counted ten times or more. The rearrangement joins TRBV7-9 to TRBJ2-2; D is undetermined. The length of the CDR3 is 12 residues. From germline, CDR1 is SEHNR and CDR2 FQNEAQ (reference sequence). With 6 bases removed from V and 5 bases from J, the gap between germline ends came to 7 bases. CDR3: CASRHGTGELFF. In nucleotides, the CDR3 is TGTGCCAGCAGACATGGAACCGGGGAGCTGTTTTTT. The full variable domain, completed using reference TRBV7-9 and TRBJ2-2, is DTGVSQNPRHKITKRGQNVTFRCDPISEHNRLYWYRQTLGQGPEFLTYFQNEAQLEKSRLLSDRFSAERPKGSFSTLEIQRTEQGDSAMYLCASRHGTGELFFGEGSRLTVL.

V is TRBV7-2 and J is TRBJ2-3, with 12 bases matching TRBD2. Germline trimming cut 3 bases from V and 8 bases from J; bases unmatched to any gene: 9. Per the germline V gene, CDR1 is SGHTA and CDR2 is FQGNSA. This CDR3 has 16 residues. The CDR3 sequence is CASSLSRLAGVVTQYF. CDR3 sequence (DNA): TGTGCCAGCAGCTTGTCAAGACTAGCGGGAGTAGTTACGCAGTATTTT.

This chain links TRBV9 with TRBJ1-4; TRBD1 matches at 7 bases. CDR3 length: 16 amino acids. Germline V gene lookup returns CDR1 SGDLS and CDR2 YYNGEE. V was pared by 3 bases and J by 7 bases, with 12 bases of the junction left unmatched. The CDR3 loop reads CASSEEVTGLIEKLFF. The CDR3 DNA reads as TGTGCCAGCAGCGAAGAAGTGACAGGGCTAATTGAAAAACTGTTTTTT. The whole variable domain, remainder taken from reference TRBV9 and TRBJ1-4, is DSGVTQTPKHLITATGQRVTLRCSPRSGDLSVYWYQQSLDQGLQFLIQYYNGEERAKGNILERFSAQQFPDLHSELNLSSLELGDSALYFCASSEEVTGLIEKLFFGSGTQLSVL.

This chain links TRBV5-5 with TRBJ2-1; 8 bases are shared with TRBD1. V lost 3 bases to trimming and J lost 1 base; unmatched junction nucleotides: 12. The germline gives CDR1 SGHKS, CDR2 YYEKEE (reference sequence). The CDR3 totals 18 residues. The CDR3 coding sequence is TGTGCCAGCAGCTATCTCCCGCGGACAGGGCAATCCTACAATGAGCAGTTCTTC. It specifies CASSYLPRTGQSYNEQFF.

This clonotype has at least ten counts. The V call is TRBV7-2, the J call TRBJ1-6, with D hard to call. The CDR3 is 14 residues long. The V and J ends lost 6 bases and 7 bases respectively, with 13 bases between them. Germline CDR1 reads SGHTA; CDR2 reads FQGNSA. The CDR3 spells CASRPPPGNSPLHF. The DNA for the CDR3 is TGTGCCAGCAGACCCCCTCCGGGGAATTCACCCCTCCACTTT.

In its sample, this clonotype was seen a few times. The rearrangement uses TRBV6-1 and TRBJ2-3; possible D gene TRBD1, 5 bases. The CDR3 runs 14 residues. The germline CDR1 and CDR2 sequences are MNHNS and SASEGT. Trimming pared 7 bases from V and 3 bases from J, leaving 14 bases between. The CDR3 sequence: CASKEGDWTDTQYF. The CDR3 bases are TGTGCCAGCAAAGAAGGGGATTGGACAGATACGCAGTATTTT.

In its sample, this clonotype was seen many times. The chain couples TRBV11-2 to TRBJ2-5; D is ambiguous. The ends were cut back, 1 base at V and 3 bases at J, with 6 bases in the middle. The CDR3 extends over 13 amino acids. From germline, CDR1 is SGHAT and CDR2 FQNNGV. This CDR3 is CASSLGEKETQYF. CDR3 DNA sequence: TGTGCCAGCAGCTTAGGAGAGAAAGAGACCCAGTACTTC.

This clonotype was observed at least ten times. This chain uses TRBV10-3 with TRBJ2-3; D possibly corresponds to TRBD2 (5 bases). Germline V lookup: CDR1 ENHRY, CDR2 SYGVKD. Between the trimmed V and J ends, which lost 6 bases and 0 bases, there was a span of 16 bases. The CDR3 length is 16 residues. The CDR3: CAIRDRERSSTDTQYF. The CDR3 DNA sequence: TGTGCCATCAGGGACCGTGAGCGGTCTAGCACAGATACGCAGTATTTT.

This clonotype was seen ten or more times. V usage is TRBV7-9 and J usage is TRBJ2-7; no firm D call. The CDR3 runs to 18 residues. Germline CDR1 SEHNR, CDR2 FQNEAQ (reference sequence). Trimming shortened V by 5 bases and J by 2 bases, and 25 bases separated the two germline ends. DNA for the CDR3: TGTGCCAGCAGCCCCCCCGACGGACGGAGCGCATTAACCTACGAGCAGTACTTC. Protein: CASSPPDGRSALTYEQYF.

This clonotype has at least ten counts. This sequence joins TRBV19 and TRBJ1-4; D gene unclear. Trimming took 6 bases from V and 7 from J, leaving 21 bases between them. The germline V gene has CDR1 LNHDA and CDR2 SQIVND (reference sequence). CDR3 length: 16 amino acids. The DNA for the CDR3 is TGTGCCAGTAGCTCTGGACGGGCCAGGCGGGGTGAAAAACTGTTTTTT. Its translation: CASSSGRARRGEKLFF. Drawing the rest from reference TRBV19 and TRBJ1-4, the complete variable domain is DGGITQSPKYLFRKEGQNVTLSCEQNLNHDAMYWYRQDPGQGLRLIYYSQIVNDFQKGDIAEGYSVSREKKESFPLTVTSAQKNPTAFYLCASSSGRARRGEKLFFGSGTQLSVL.

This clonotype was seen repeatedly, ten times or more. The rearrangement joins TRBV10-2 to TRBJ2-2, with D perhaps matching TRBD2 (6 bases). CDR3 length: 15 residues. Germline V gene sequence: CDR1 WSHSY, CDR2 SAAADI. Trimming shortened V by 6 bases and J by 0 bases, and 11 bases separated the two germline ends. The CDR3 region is CASRVAETNTGELFF. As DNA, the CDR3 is TGCGCCAGCAGGGTAGCGGAGACGAACACCGGGGAGCTGTTTTTT.

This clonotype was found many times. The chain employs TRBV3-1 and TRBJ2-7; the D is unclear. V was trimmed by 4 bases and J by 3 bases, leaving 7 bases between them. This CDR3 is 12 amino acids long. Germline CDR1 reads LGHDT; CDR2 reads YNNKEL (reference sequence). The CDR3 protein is CASSRLLYEQYF. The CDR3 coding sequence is TGTGCCAGCAGCCGATTACTCTACGAGCAGTACTTC.

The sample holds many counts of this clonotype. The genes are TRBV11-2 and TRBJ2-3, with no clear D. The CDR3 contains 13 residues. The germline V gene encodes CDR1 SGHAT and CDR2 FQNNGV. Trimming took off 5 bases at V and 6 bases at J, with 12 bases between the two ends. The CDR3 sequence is CASSRTRSDTQYF. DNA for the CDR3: TGTGCCAGCAGCCGGACGAGGAGTGATACGCAGTATTTT.

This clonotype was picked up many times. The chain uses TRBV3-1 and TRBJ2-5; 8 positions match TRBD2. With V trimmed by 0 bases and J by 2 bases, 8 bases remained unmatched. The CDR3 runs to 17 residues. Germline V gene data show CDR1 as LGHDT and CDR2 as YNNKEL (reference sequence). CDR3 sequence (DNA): TGTGCCAGCAGCCAAGACGGGGCTAGCGGGTTTCAAGAGACCCAGTACTTC. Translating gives CASSQDGASGFQETQYF.

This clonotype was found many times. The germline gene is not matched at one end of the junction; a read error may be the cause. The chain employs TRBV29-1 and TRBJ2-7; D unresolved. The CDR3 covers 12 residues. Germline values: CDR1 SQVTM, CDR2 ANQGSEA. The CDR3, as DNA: TGCAGCGTTGGTAGGTCCTCCGACGAGCAGTACTTC. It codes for CSVGRSSDEQYF.

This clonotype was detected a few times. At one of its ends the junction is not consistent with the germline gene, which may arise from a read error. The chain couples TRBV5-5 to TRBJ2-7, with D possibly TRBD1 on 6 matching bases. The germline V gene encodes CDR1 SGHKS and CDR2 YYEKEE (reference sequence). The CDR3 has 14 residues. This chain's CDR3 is CASTLDGRGDEQYF. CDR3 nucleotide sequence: TGTGCCAGCACCTTGGACGGCAGGGGCGACGAGCAGTACTTC.

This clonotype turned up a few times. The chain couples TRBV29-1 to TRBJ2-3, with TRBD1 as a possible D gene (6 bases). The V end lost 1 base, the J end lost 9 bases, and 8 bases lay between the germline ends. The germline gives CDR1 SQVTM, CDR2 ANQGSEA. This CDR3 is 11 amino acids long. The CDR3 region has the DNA TGCAGCGTTGAAGGAGGGGGAACGCAGTATTTT. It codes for CSVEGGGTQYF.

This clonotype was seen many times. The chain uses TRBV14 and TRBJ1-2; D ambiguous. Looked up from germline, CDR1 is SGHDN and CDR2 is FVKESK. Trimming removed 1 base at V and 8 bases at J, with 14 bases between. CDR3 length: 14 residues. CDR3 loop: CASSQANVMSGYTF. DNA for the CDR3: TGTGCCAGCAGCCAAGCAAACGTAATGAGCGGCTACACCTTC.

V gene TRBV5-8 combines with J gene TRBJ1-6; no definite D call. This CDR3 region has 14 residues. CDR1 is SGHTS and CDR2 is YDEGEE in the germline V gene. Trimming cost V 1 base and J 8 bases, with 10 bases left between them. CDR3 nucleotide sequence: TGTGCCAGCAGCTTGTCCGGGCTGGATTCACCCCTCCACTTT. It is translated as CASSLSGLDSPLHF.

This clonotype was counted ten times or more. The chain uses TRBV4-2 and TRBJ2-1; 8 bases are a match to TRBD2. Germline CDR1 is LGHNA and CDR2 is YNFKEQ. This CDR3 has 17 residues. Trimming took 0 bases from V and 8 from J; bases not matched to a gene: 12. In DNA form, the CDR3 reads TGTGCCAGCAGCCAAGAAGGGAACGGGGGGGCCTCGCATGAGCAGTTCTTC. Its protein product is CASSQEGNGGASHEQFF.

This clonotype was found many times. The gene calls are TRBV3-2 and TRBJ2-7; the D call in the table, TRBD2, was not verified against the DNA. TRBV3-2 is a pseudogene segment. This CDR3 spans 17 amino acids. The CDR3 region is CASSQMLAGGPSYEQYF. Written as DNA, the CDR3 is TGTGCCAGCAGCCAGATGTTAGCGGGAGGCCCATCCTACGAGCAGTACTTC.

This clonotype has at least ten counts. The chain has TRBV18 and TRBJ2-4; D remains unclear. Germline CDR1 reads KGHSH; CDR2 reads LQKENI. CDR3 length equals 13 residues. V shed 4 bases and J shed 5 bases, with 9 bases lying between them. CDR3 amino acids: CASSRFDENIQYF. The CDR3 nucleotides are TGTGCCAGCTCACGGTTCGATGAAAACATTCAGTACTTC.

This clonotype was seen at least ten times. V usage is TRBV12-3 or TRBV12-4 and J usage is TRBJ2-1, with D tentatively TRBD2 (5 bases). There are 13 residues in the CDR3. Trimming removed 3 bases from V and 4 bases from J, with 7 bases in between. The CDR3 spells CASSFQRYNEQFF. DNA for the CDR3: TGTGCCAGCAGTTTCCAGCGGTACAATGAGCAGTTCTTC.

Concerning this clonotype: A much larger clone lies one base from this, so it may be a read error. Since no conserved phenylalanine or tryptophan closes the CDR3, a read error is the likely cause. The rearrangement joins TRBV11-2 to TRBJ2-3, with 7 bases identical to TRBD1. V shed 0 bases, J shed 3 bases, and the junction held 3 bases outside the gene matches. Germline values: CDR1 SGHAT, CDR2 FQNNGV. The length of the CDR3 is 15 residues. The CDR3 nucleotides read TGTGCCAGCAGCTTAGACCCGGGACAGACAGATACGCAGTATCTT. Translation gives CASSLDPGQTDTQYL.